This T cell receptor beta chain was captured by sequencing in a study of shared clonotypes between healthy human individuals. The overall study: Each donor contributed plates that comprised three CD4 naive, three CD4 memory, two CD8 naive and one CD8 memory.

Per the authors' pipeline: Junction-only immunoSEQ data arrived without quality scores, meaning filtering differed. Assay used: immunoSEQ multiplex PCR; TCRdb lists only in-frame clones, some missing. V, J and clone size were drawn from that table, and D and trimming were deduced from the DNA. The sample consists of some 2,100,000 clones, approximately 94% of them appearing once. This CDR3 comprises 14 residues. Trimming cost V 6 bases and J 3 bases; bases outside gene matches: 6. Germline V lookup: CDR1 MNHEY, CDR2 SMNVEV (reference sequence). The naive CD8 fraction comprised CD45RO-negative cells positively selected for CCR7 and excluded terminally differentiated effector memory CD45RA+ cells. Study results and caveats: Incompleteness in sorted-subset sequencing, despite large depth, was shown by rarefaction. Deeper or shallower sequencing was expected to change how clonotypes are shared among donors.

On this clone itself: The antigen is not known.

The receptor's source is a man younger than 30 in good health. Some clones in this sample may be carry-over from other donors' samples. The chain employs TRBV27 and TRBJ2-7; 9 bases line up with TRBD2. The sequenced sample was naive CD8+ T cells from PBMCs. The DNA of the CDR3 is TGTGCCAGCAGAGGTATGACTAGCGGCTACGAGCAGTACTTC. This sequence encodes CASRGMTSGYEQYF.